The 23 T cell receptor beta chains below were found in one sample sequenced in a study of T cells after somatic rescue of genetic block. Measured with immunoSEQ multiplex PCR; TCRdb has only the in-frame clones, and not every one. The data show about 120,000 clones, with around 90% seen just once and approximately 1.4% held by the top ten. Material for sequencing was peripheral blood mononuclear cells (PBMCs). Receptor source: a woman aged 18-29 years.

V gene TRBV6-1 combines with J gene TRBJ1-1, with D perhaps matching TRBD1 (6 bases). This CDR3 region has 14 residues. V was shortened by 4 bases and J by 6 bases, with 15 bases between the two germline ends. Germline CDR1 MNHNS, CDR2 SASEGT. The CDR3 region is CASSATWGQPEAFF. DNA for the CDR3: TGTGCCAGCAGTGCCACATGGGGGCAGCCTGAAGCTTTCTTT.

This chain links TRBV13 with TRBJ1-2, with unresolved D. Trimming stripped 4 bases from V and 5 bases from J, with 5 bases between. The CDR3 length is 11 residues. Germline V gene sequence: CDR1 PRHDT, CDR2 FYEKMQ (reference sequence). The CDR3 spells CASSSPYGYTF. CDR3 DNA sequence: TGTGCCAGCAGCTCCCCATATGGCTACACCTTC.

This clone has only one observation. The chain joins TRBV7-6 to TRBJ1-1, with a tentative D call TRBD1 (6 bases). Looked up from germline, CDR1 is SGHVS and CDR2 is FNYEAQ. V was shortened by 7 bases and J by 5 bases, with 14 bases between the two germline ends. This CDR3 comprises 13 residues. This CDR3 is CASMGGGGTEAFF. For the CDR3, the DNA is TGTGCCAGCATGGGGGGCGGAGGTACTGAAGCTTTCTTT.

The CDR3 DNA reads TGTGCCAGCAGTAGGGACGCCGGAGGGCGTCAGCCCCAGCATTTT. Protein sequence: CASSRDAGGRQPQHF. V and J are TRBV2 and TRBJ1-5; TRBD1 might be the D (5 bases). Deletions cut 5 bases from V and 6 bases from J, with 17 bases between. The CDR3 is made up of 15 amino acids. Germline V gene lookup returns CDR1 SNHLY and CDR2 FYNNEI.

The chain links TRBV5-6 to TRBJ1-1, with D possibly being TRBD1 (5 bases). Trimming left V 3 bases short and J 8 bases short, with 20 bases between. From germline, CDR1 is SGHDT and CDR2 YYEEEE. This CDR3 region has 15 residues. The CDR3 loop reads CASSSLKGTGKEAFF. The CDR3 DNA is TGTGCCAGCAGCTCGTTAAAGGGGACGGGCAAGGAAGCTTTCTTT.

This chain links TRBV2 with TRBJ1-1; TRBD1 matches 9 bases. The germline V gene has CDR1 SNHLY and CDR2 FYNNEI. The CDR3 is made up of 11 amino acids. Trimming at V came to 8 bases and at J to 6 bases, leaving 1 base not matched to a gene. The CDR3 nucleotides are TGTGCCAGCGGGGACAGGGCTGAAGCTTTCTTT. Amino acid sequence: CASGDRAEAFF.

This chain joins TRBV5-1 and TRBJ2-1, with TRBD2 matching 11 bases. Germline loops: CDR1 SGHRS, CDR2 YFSETQ. CDR3 length: 17 amino acids. V was clipped by 8 bases and J by 1 base; unmatched bases: 11. CDR3: CARSTSGALPSYNEQFF. The CDR3 DNA is TGCGCCAGATCGACTAGCGGGGCTCTACCGTCCTACAATGAGCAGTTCTTC.

The chain recombines TRBV14 with TRBJ2-7; a possible D gene is TRBD2 (6 bases). CDR3 length: 15 amino acids. With 3 bases removed from V and 7 bases from J, the gap between germline ends came to 19 bases. Germline V lookup: CDR1 SGHDN, CDR2 FVKESK. The DNA of the CDR3 is TGTGCCAGCAGCCAGCCGGGACTGGATTCTATGGAGCAGTACTTC. It is translated as CASSQPGLDSMEQYF.

The chain employs TRBV7-2 and TRBJ2-2; 11 bases match TRBD2. Germline CDR1 reads SGHTA; CDR2 reads FQGNSA. The CDR3 runs to 16 residues. V lost 5 bases to trimming and J lost 6 bases; unmatched junction nucleotides: 8. CDR3 coding DNA: TGTGCCAGCAGCGTCTTAGCGGGGGGGCGCCCCGGGGAGCTGTTTTTT. This codes for CASSVLAGGRPGELFF.

The chain combines TRBV7-8 with TRBJ2-3, with 8 bases matching TRBD2. CDR3 length: 19 amino acids. CDR1 and CDR2 from the germline V gene are SGHVS and FQNEAQ. Trimming at V came to 0 bases and at J to 2 bases, leaving 13 bases not matched to a gene. The CDR3 DNA is TGTGCCAGCAGCTTAGCGCAACCCAGTAGCGGGGAATTCACAGATACGCAGTATTTT. Residues: CASSLAQPSSGEFTDTQYF. The variable domain in full, completed from reference TRBV7-8 and TRBJ2-3, reads GAGVSQSPRYKVAKRGQDVALRCDPISGHVSLFWYQQALGQGPEFLTYFQNEAQLDKSGLPSDRFFAERPEGSVSTLKIQRTQQEDSAVYLCASSLAQPSSGEFTDTQYFGPGTRLTVL.

This clone was seen a few times. This sequence joins TRBV4-3 and TRBJ1-6; tentatively, D is TRBD1 (6 bases). The germline V gene encodes CDR1 LGHNA and CDR2 YSLEER. The ends were cut back, 2 bases at V and 13 bases at J, with 12 bases in the middle. This CDR3 spans 13 amino acids. DNA for the CDR3: TGCGCCAGCAGCCAAAGGAGGGGGTCCCCCCTCCACTTT. Protein: CASSQRRGSPLHF.

The chain's CDR3 is CASSLAGLAGGLYEQYF. The CDR3 nucleotides read TGTGCCAGCAGCTTAGCGGGACTAGCGGGGGGCCTCTACGAGCAGTACTTC. V is TRBV7-8 and J is TRBJ2-7; 15 bases are shared with TRBD2. V shed 0 bases, J shed 3 bases, and the junction held 3 bases outside the gene matches. The CDR3 contains 17 residues. Germline-derived CDR1 and CDR2 are SGHVS and FQNEAQ. Together with reference TRBV7-8 and TRBJ2-7, the CDR3 gives the full variable domain: GAGVSQSPRYKVAKRGQDVALRCDPISGHVSLFWYQQALGQGPEFLTYFQNEAQLDKSGLPSDRFFAERPEGSVSTLKIQRTQQEDSAVYLCASSLAGLAGGLYEQYFGPGTRLTVT.

The chain recombines TRBV5-1 with TRBJ1-4; 8 bases match TRBD1. V was pared by 3 bases and J by 6 bases, with 7 bases of the junction left unmatched. In germline, CDR1 is SGHRS, CDR2 YFSETQ. There are 15 residues in the CDR3. This CDR3 reads CASSSYDRGDEKLFF. Written as DNA, the CDR3 is TGCGCCAGCAGCTCGTATGACAGGGGCGATGAAAAACTGTTTTTT.

The chain uses TRBV11-2 and TRBJ2-7, with D possibly being TRBD1 (5 bases). The CDR3 spans 19 residues. Germline lookup yields CDR1 SGHAT and CDR2 FQNNGV. Trimming removed 5 bases from V and 6 bases from J, with 32 bases in between. CDR3 sequence: CASSPKAEDNRPLLLEQYF. The CDR3, as DNA: TGTGCCAGCAGCCCCAAAGCAGAGGACAACAGACCCCTACTACTCGAGCAGTACTTC.

Concerning this clone: Other DNA sequences in the same sample also yield this CDR3. This chain uses TRBV27 with TRBJ2-6; D call uncertain. Trimming shortened V by 3 bases and J by 4 bases, and 4 bases separated the two germline ends. The CDR3 totals 13 residues. Germline V gene sequence: CDR1 MNHEY, CDR2 SMNVEV (reference sequence). The CDR3 loop is CASSLAGANVLTF. CDR3 DNA sequence: TGTGCCAGCAGTTTGGCAGGGGCCAACGTCCTGACTTTC.

The chain joins TRBV30 to TRBJ2-1; D not resolved. V was clipped by 3 bases and J by 1 base, with 7 bases between them. The CDR3 is 13 amino acids. CDR1 is GTSNPN, CDR2 SVGIG, per germline (reference sequence). In DNA form, the CDR3 reads TGTGCCTGGAGCACCCGGTCCTACAATGAGCAGTTCTTC. Its protein is CAWSTRSYNEQFF.

The V call is TRBV4-1, the J call TRBJ1-1; 11 bases fit TRBD1. This CDR3 comprises 16 residues. CDR1 and CDR2 (germline): MGHRA, YSYEKL. Unmatched junction bases numbered 6, after V lost 5 bases and J lost 1 base. In DNA, the CDR3 is TGCGCCAGCAGCTGGGACAGGGGGTTCTCGAACACTGAAGCTTTCTTT. Amino acids: CASSWDRGFSNTEAFF.

This rearrangement joins TRBV7-2 to TRBJ1-1, with no clear D. Trimming took off 2 bases at V and 5 bases at J, with 9 bases between the two ends. This CDR3 contains 13 residues. The germline V gene has CDR1 SGHTA and CDR2 FQGNSA. CDR3 nucleotides: TGTGCCAGCAGCTTAAGGGCACAGACTGAAGCTTTCTTT. Its translation: CASSLRAQTEAFF.

V and J are TRBV27 and TRBJ1-6; 8 bases line up with TRBD1. J gave up 7 bases and V 6 bases, and 8 bases lay outside the gene matches. CDR3 length: 15 residues. Germline V CDR1 and CDR2: MNHEY, SMNVEV (reference sequence). CDR3 in DNA: TGTGCCAGCAGGATACAGGGGGAAGGGAATTCACCCCTCCACTTT. Residues: CASRIQGEGNSPLHF.

The chain recombines TRBV9 with TRBJ2-2; D may correspond to TRBD1 or TRBD2 (5 bases each). CDR3 size: 13 residues. Germline V CDR1 and CDR2: SGDLS, YYNGEE. V lost 0 bases and J lost 6, with 6 bases in between. The chain's CDR3 is CASSVGGSGELFF. The DNA for the CDR3 is TGTGCCAGCAGCGTAGGGGGGTCCGGGGAGCTGTTTTTT.

CDR3 sequence (DNA): TGTGCCAGCAGTGGAGGGGGGAACAGTGAGCAGTTCTTC. As protein: CASSGGGNSEQFF. The genes are TRBV9 and TRBJ2-1; D tentatively reads TRBD1 or TRBD2 (6 bases each). CDR3 size: 13 residues. The V end was cut by 5 bases, the J end by 9 bases, with 15 bases between. The germline V gene has CDR1 SGDLS and CDR2 YYNGEE.

This sequence joins TRBV18 and TRBJ2-7, with 9 nucleotides matching TRBD1. The CDR3 length is 14 residues. V shed 5 bases and J 2 bases; nucleotides not matched to a gene: 4. Germline V gives CDR1 KGHSH, CDR2 LQKENI. The CDR3 region is CASSSRDRAYEQYF. CDR3 coding DNA: TGTGCCAGCTCATCCCGGGACAGGGCCTACGAGCAGTACTTC.

This rearrangement joins TRBV7-8 to TRBJ1-1; 7 nucleotides agree with TRBD1. Germline loops: CDR1 SGHVS, CDR2 FQNEAQ. This CDR3 has 13 amino acids. Germline trimming cut 4 bases from V and 6 bases from J; bases unmatched to any gene: 5. The CDR3 region has the DNA TGTGCCAGCAGCTCCCACAGGGGAGCTGAAGCTTTCTTT. The encoded protein is CASSSHRGAEAFF.